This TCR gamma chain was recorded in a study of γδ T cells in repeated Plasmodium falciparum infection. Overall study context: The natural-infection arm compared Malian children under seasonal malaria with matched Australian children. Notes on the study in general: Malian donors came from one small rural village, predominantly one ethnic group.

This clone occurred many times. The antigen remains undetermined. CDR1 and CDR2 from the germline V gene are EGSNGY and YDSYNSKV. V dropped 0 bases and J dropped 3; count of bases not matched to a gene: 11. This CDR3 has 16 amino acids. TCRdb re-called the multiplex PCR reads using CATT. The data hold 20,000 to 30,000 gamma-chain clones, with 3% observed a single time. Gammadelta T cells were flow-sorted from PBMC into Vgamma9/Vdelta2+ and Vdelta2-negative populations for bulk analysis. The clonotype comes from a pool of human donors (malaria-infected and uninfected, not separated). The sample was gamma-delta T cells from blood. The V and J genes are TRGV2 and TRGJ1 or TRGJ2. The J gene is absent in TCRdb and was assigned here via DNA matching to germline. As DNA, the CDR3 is TGTGCCACCTGGGACGGGCCTAGTAACCGTTATTATAAGAAACTCTTT. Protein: CATWDGPSNRYYKKLF.